Detailed here is one T cell receptor (beta chain). Its antigen is undetermined. Extraction of total RNA produced a minimum of 5 micrograms from each sample. It was with a sample-barcoded 5' primer and a J-beta primer mix that a second PCR of roughly 7 to 12 cycles was run. A single record per CDR3 protein comes from TCRdb applying MiXCR to the 5' RACE reads. The table has some 1.7 million distinct CDR3 sequences, 28% seen once. This sample was taken from a study of blood T cells in healthy people across ages. Study findings and constraints: Conclusively comparing naive with antigen-experienced cells was impossible with unsorted PBMCs. There was a strong correlation between TCR beta diversity and naive T cell percentage. More naive CD4+ cells and higher diversity were found in long-lived than in aged donors.

Source material: blood. The TCR was taken from a woman aged 25 to 39 in good health.

Here the CDR3 DNA reads TGTGCCAGCGTACTAAGTACTAGCGGGGGCACAGATACGCAGTATTTT. Residues: CASVLSTSGGTDTQYF. The chain uses TRBV12-3 or TRBV12-4 and TRBJ2-3; 10 nucleotides line up with TRBD2. The trim removed 8 bases at V and 1 base at J, leaving 9 bases unmatched. The CDR3 sequence is 16 residues long.